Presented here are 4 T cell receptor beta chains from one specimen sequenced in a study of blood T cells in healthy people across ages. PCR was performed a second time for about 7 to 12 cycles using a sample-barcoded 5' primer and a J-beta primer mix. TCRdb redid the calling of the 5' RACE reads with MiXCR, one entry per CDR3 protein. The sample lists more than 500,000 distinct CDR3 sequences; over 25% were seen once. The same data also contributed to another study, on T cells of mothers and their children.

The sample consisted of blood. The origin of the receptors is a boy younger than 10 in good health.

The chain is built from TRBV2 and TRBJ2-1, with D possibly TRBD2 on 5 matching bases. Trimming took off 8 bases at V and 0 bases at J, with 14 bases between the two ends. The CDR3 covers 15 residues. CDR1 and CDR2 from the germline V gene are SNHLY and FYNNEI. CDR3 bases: TGTGCCAGCCTCTTGCGTCGGGACTCCTACAATGAGCAGTTCTTC. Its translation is CASLLRRDSYNEQFF.

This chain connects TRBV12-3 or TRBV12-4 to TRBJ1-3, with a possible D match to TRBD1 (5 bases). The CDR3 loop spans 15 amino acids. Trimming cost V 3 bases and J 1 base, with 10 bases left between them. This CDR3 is CASSFTGPSGNTIYF. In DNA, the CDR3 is TGTGCCAGCAGTTTTACAGGTCCATCTGGAAACACCATATATTTT.

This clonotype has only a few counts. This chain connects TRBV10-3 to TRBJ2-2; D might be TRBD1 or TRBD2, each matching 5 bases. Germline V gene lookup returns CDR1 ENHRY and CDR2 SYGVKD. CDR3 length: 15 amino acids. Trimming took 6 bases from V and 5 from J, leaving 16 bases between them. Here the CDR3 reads CAISQPVGETGELFF. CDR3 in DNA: TGTGCCATCAGCCAACCAGTGGGGGAGACCGGGGAGCTGTTTTTT.

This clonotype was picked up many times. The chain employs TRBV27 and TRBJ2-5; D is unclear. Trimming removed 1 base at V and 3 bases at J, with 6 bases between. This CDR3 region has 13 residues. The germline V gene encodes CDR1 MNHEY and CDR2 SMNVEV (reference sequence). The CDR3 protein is CASSLLAEETQYF. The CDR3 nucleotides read TGTGCCAGCAGTTTATTGGCGGAAGAGACCCAGTACTTC.